Listed below are T cell receptor beta chains from one sample, sequenced in a study of blood T cell repertoires in COVID-19. Here immunoSEQ multiplex PCR was the method, and the copy in TCRdb shows in-frame clones only, minus some. This sample yields approximately 260,000 clones, of which 70% to 90% are seen a single time; roughly 9.6% belongs to the top ten. Sequencing input: peripheral blood. The receptors come from a woman between 70 and 85 years old with acute or convalescent COVID-19. Both conserved end residues are part of each CDR3. A D gene is named only where the DNA matches it firmly. Clone size is not always given. Where it is, it says once, few, many or a class for expanded clones.

CASSTYTGGYTEAFF	TGTGCCAGTAGTACCTACACAGGGGGATACACTGAAGCTTTCTTT	TRBV19	TRBD1	15	TRBJ1-1	few
CASSPDRHLGAFF	TGTGCCAGCAGCCCGGACAGGCACCTCGGGGCTTTCTTT	TRBV5-4	TRBD1	13	TRBJ1-1	few
CASSFGETGGAYNEQFF	TGTGCCAGCAGCTTTGGGGAGACAGGGGGCGCGTACAATGAGCAGTTCTTC	TRBV11-2	TRBD1	17	TRBJ2-1	.
CASSVGGATNEKLFF	TGTGCCAGCAGTGTGGGGGGAGCAACTAATGAAAAACTGTTTTTT	TRBV2	.	15	TRBJ1-4	.
CASSSPGQGFYEQYF	TGTGCCAGCAGCTCACCGGGACAGGGGTTCTACGAGCAGTACTTC	TRBV7-9	TRBD1	15	TRBJ2-7	many
CASSYRGETQYF	TGTGCCAGCAGTTATAGGGGGGAGACCCAGTACTTC	TRBV2	.	12	TRBJ2-5	.
CASSYRRTSGGNTIYF	TGTGCCAGCAGTTACCGACGGACCAGCGGGGGAAACACCATATATTTT	TRBV6-2/TRBV6-3	.	16	TRBJ1-3	.
CASSEWAGAYGYTF	TGTGCCAGCAGTGAATGGGCGGGGGCCTATGGCTACACCTTC	TRBV2	.	14	TRBJ1-2	.
CASSQAPPRGSGGQETQYF	TGCGCCAGCAGCCAGGCACCCCCGCGGGGGAGCGGGGGCCAAGAGACCCAGTACTTC	TRBV4-1	TRBD2	19	TRBJ2-5	.
CASIHTVDYQPQHF	TGTGCCAGCATCCATACAGTAGATTATCAGCCCCAGCATTTT	TRBV6-5	.	14	TRBJ1-5	.
CASSQVGTSGTGEQYF	TGCGCCAGCAGCCAAGTGGGGACTAGCGGTACCGGCGAGCAGTACTTC	TRBV4-1	TRBD2	16	TRBJ2-7	.
CASRETGGGTDTQYF	TGCGCCAGCAGAGAGACAGGGGGGGGCACAGATACGCAGTATTTT	TRBV5-1	TRBD1	15	TRBJ2-3	once
CASKRWGVATNEKLFF	TGTGCCAGCAAGAGGTGGGGGGTAGCAACTAATGAAAAACTGTTTTTT	TRBV3-1/TRBV3-2	.	16	TRBJ1-4	.
CASSIRTGNQPQHF	TGTGCCAGTAGTATTCGGACAGGCAATCAGCCCCAGCATTTT	TRBV19	.	14	TRBJ1-5	.
CASSLGTGYGYTF	TGTGCCAGCAGTTTAGGGACTGGTTATGGCTACACCTTC	TRBV27	.	13	TRBJ1-2	once
CATSAGTSAYQETQYF	TGTGCCACCTCGGCCGGGACTAGCGCCTACCAAGAGACCCAGTACTTC	TRBV2	TRBD2	16	TRBJ2-5	.
CASSQFLREAYEQYF	TGCGCCAGCAGTCAATTTTTAAGAGAGGCGTACGAGCAGTACTTC	TRBV23-1	.	15	TRBJ2-7	.
CASSRQGPPATNEKLFF	TGTGCCAGCAGTAGACAGGGGCCGCCCGCAACTAATGAAAAACTGTTTTTT	TRBV5-5	TRBD1	17	TRBJ1-4	.
CASGTHRDEQYF	TGTGCTAGTGGCACTCACCGGGACGAGCAGTACTTC	TRBV12-5	.	12	TRBJ2-7	.
CASSVVSGDRGPSYEQYF	TGTGCCAGCAGCGTAGTTTCCGGCGACAGGGGGCCCTCCTACGAGCAGTACTTC	TRBV9	TRBD1	18	TRBJ2-7	once
CASSLATGIAKNIQYF	TGTGCCAGCAGCTTGGCCACAGGGATAGCCAAAAACATTCAGTACTTC	TRBV11-2	.	16	TRBJ2-4	.
CASSPDRAYEQYF	TGTGCCAGCTCACCCGACAGGGCGTACGAGCAGTACTTC	TRBV18	TRBD1	13	TRBJ2-7	.
CASSLEGAVTEAFF	TGTGCCAGCAGCTTAGAAGGCGCGGTAACTGAAGCTTTCTTT	TRBV7-9	.	14	TRBJ1-1	.
CASSRTGGDYEQYF	TGTGCCAGCAGTCGGACAGGGGGCGATTACGAGCAGTACTTC	TRBV5-4	TRBD1	14	TRBJ2-7	.
CASSLGRRGRGYTF	TGTGCCAGCAGCTTGGGGCGCAGGGGTCGGGGCTACACCTTC	TRBV7-9	.	14	TRBJ1-2	few
CASSTGATSRHEQYF	TGCGCCAGCAGCACGGGAGCCACCTCAAGACACGAGCAGTACTTC	TRBV5-1	.	15	TRBJ2-7	.
CASSPSGAGTEAFF	TGTGCCAGCTCTCCCAGCGGGGCTGGCACTGAAGCTTTCTTT	TRBV18	.	14	TRBJ1-1	.
CASSLGGNFNEQYF	TGTGCCAGCAGCTTAGGAGGGAATTTTAACGAGCAGTACTTC	TRBV11-2	.	14	TRBJ2-7	many
CASSYPGQGVNTIYF	TGTGCCAGCAGTTATCCGGGACAGGGTGTCAACACCATATATTTT	TRBV6-5	TRBD1	15	TRBJ1-3	few
CASKGEGYTIYF	TGTGCCAGCAAGGGCGAGGGATACACCATATATTTT	TRBV2	.	12	TRBJ1-3	.
CASSPFRASGGAVTGELFF	TGCGCCAGCAGCCCGTTCAGGGCTAGCGGGGGGGCGGTCACCGGGGAGCTGTTTTTT	TRBV4-1	TRBD2	19	TRBJ2-2	few
CASSHSGNTDTQYF	TGTGCCAGCAGCCATAGCGGTAACACAGATACGCAGTATTTT	TRBV7-9	.	14	TRBJ2-3	.
CASSQGTGTHNEQFF	TGCGCCAGCAGCCAAGGGACAGGGACCCACAATGAGCAGTTCTTC	TRBV4-1	TRBD1	15	TRBJ2-1	.
CASSPPTGGEFYGYTF	TGTGCCAGCAGCCCCCCGACGGGGGGCGAGTTCTATGGCTACACCTTC	TRBV5-5	.	16	TRBJ1-2	.
CASKGSGANQPQHF	TGTGCCAGTAAGGGTAGTGGGGCCAATCAGCCCCAGCATTTT	TRBV19	.	14	TRBJ1-5	.
CAIRDTISSYNSPLHF	TGTGCCATCAGGGACACCATTAGCTCCTATAATTCACCCCTCCACTTT	TRBV10-3	.	16	TRBJ1-6	.
CASSQYGGYTF	TGTGCCAGCAGCCAATACGGTGGCTACACCTTC	TRBV3-1/TRBV3-2	.	11	TRBJ1-2	once